The 30 T cell receptor beta chains reported below all come from one sample, sequenced in a study of shared clonotypes between healthy human individuals. Naive CD8 populations comprised CD45RO-negative cells positively selected for CCR7, excluding terminally differentiated effector memory CD45RA+ cells. Clones were sequenced by immunoSEQ multiplex PCR, and TCRdb holds only the in-frame ones, with some missing. In the table there are some 2.1 million clones, about 95% of which are singletons. Sequenced: naive CD8+ T cells sorted from blood. These receptors came from a man younger than 35 in good health.

The chain has TRBV5-1 and TRBJ2-7, with D unclear. Germline assignment: CDR1 SGHRS and CDR2 YFSETQ. Between the trimmed V and J ends, which lost 5 bases and 0 bases, there was a span of 9 bases. This CDR3 has 13 amino acids. The CDR3 sequence is CASRPTHSYEQYF. The CDR3 DNA is TGCGCCAGCAGACCTACCCACTCCTACGAGCAGTACTTC. Based on the CDR3 plus reference TRBV5-1 and TRBJ2-7, the full variable domain is KAGVTQTPRYLIKTRGQQVTLSCSPISGHRSVSWYQQTPGQGLQFLFEYFSETQRNKGNFPGRFSGRQFSNSRSEMNVSTLELGDSALYLCASRPTHSYEQYFGPGTRLTVT.

This chain connects TRBV6-1 to TRBJ2-7; 8 bases align to TRBD2. Germline values: CDR1 MNHNS, CDR2 SASEGT. J gave up 2 bases and V 3 bases, and 3 bases lay outside the gene matches. The CDR3 contains 14 residues. This CDR3 reads CASSDAGGAYEQYF. The CDR3 region has the DNA TGTGCCAGCAGTGATGCCGGGGGGGCCTACGAGCAGTACTTC.

V is TRBV19 and J is TRBJ1-2; D remains unclear. CDR1 is LNHDA, CDR2 SQIVND, per germline (reference sequence). V gave up 8 bases and J gave up 6 bases, with 10 bases separating them. This CDR3 comprises 11 residues. This CDR3 is CASGSWDGYTF. For the CDR3, the DNA is TGTGCCAGTGGGTCGTGGGATGGCTACACCTTC. The full variable domain, its missing parts supplied by reference TRBV19 and TRBJ1-2, is DGGITQSPKYLFRKEGQNVTLSCEQNLNHDAMYWYRQDPGQGLRLIYYSQIVNDFQKGDIAEGYSVSREKKESFPLTVTSAQKNPTAFYLCASGSWDGYTFGSGTRLTVV.

The gene calls are TRBV6-1 and TRBJ2-2; TRBD1 aligns across 9 bases. The V segment lost 5 bases and the J segment 7 bases; nucleotides outside the gene matches: 8. The CDR3 loop spans 15 amino acids. Germline values: CDR1 MNHNS, CDR2 SASEGT. The CDR3 loop reads CASSLDRGSGGELFF. In nucleotides, the CDR3 is TGTGCCAGCAGTTTGGACAGGGGCTCGGGCGGGGAGCTGTTTTTT.

The J gene is TRBJ2-5, the V gene TRBV7-8, with TRBD2 identical over 10 bases. This CDR3 region has 16 residues. With 5 bases clipped from V and 4 bases from J, the junction kept 10 bases outside the gene matches. CDR1 and CDR2 (germline): SGHVS, FQNEAQ. The CDR3 sequence: CASSNGNSSGRETQYF. DNA of the CDR3: TGTGCCAGCAGCAACGGGAATTCTAGCGGGAGAGAGACCCAGTACTTC.

The chain carries TRBV9 and TRBJ2-7; 9 bases are shared with TRBD1. Trimming cost V 3 bases and J 4 bases; bases outside gene matches: 11. The CDR3 length is 16 residues. The germline V gene has CDR1 SGDLS and CDR2 YYNGEE. The CDR3 coding sequence is TGTGCCAGCAGCGACAACCCCGGGACAGGGCAGTACGAGCAGTACTTC. Amino acid sequence: CASSDNPGTGQYEQYF.

This chain links TRBV7-3 with TRBJ1-3, with TRBD1 as a possible D gene (6 bases). Trimming removed 5 bases from V and 1 base from J, with 15 bases in between. The CDR3 contains 16 residues. Germline V gene data show CDR1 as SGHTA and CDR2 as FQGTGA. CDR3: CASSTTGTTSGNTIYF. CDR3 in DNA: TGTGCCAGCAGCACCACCGGGACAACTTCTGGAAACACCATATATTTT.

This clone showed up just a few times. The genes are TRBV28 and TRBJ1-2, with no clear D. Germline V gene sequence: CDR1 MDHEN, CDR2 SYDVKM. V lost 5 bases and J 2 bases, leaving 24 bases between the germline ends. The CDR3 totals 18 residues. CDR3 protein: CASSPPAEHESSNYGYTF. The CDR3, as DNA: TGTGCCAGCAGTCCCCCGGCCGAGCATGAGTCGTCGAACTATGGCTACACCTTC.

The chain couples TRBV19 to TRBJ2-1, with 15 nucleotides matching TRBD2. The CDR3 sequence is 19 residues long. CDR1 LNHDA and CDR2 SQIVND come from the germline V gene (reference sequence). V lost 4 bases and J lost 4; bases outside the gene matches: 11. CDR3: CASSTTPGLAGGSYNEQFF. CDR3 in DNA: TGTGCCAGTAGTACGACACCCGGACTAGCGGGGGGGAGTTACAATGAGCAGTTCTTC.

This clone was seen a handful of times. V and J are TRBV4-1 and TRBJ1-6; TRBD1 might be the D (5 bases). V lost 0 bases and J 7 bases, leaving 13 bases between the germline ends. The CDR3 sequence is 16 residues long. Germline CDR1 reads MGHRA; CDR2 reads YSYEKL. The CDR3 reads CASSQDLGEGNSPLHF. CDR3 DNA: TGCGCCAGCAGCCAAGATCTGGGGGAAGGCAATTCACCCCTCCACTTT.

The CDR3 nucleotides read TGTGCCATCAGTGACCCTGAGTACATGAACACTGAAGCTTTCTTT. Protein sequence: CAISDPEYMNTEAFF. This chain links TRBV10-3 with TRBJ1-1; D gene unclear. Germline V gene data show CDR1 as ENHRY and CDR2 as SYGVKD. The V and J ends lost 3 bases and 0 bases respectively, with 11 bases between them. The CDR3 extends over 15 amino acids.

The count of this clone is one. The chain recombines TRBV7-9 with TRBJ1-1; 7 bases align to TRBD1. This CDR3 comprises 15 residues. With 5 bases clipped from V and 0 bases from J, the junction kept 6 bases outside the gene matches. The germline gives CDR1 SEHNR, CDR2 FQNEAQ (reference sequence). The CDR3 region is CASSMTTGMNTEAFF. As DNA, the CDR3 is TGTGCCAGCAGCATGACGACAGGGATGAACACTGAAGCTTTCTTT.

The chain links TRBV27 to TRBJ1-5, with D uncertain. The CDR3 runs to 13 residues. With 3 bases removed from V and 7 bases from J, the gap between germline ends came to 10 bases. Germline V lookup: CDR1 MNHEY, CDR2 SMNVEV (reference sequence). Written as DNA, the CDR3 is TGTGCCAGCAGTTTTGGCAATAGCCAGCCCCAGCATTTT. Residues: CASSFGNSQPQHF.

This clone was seen a single time. V is TRBV11-2 and J is TRBJ1-2; a possible D gene is TRBD1 (6 bases). The CDR3 has 15 amino acids. Trimming stripped 1 base from V and 6 bases from J, with 15 bases between. The germline CDR1 and CDR2 sequences are SGHAT and FQNNGV. Here the CDR3 reads CASSLAGALLNGYTF. The CDR3, as DNA: TGTGCCAGCAGCTTAGCAGGGGCGCTTTTGAATGGCTACACCTTC. The full variable domain, with the rest looked up from reference TRBV11-2 and TRBJ1-2, is EAGVAQSPRYKIIEKRQSVAFWCNPISGHATLYWYQQILGQGPKLLIQFQNNGVVDDSQLPKDRFSAERLKGVDSTLKIQPAKLEDSAVYLCASSLAGALLNGYTFGSGTRLTVV.

The CDR3 reads CASSFLRGQETQYF. The CDR3 DNA reads TGTGCCAGCAGCTTCTTGCGGGGACAAGAGACCCAGTACTTC. The rearrangement uses TRBV7-9 and TRBJ2-5, with D tentatively TRBD2 (6 bases). Germline assignment: CDR1 SEHNR and CDR2 FQNEAQ (reference sequence). The V end lost 3 bases, the J end lost 2 bases, and 10 bases lay between the germline ends. CDR3 size: 14 residues. Full variable domain (outside the CDR3, taken from reference TRBV7-9 and TRBJ2-5): DTGVSQNPRHKITKRGQNVTFRCDPISEHNRLYWYRQTLGQGPEFLTYFQNEAQLEKSRLLSDRFSAERPKGSFSTLEIQRTEQGDSAMYLCASSFLRGQETQYFGPGTRLLVL.

V usage is TRBV5-6 and J usage is TRBJ2-3; D is ambiguous. Deletions cut 0 bases from V and 4 bases from J, with 15 bases between. CDR1 is SGHDT, CDR2 YYEEEE, per germline. The CDR3 totals 16 residues. CDR3 DNA: TGTGCCAGCAGCTTGGCGTCTAGTATTTATTCAGATACGCAGTATTTT. Its translation is CASSLASSIYSDTQYF.

J is TRBJ2-3 and V is TRBV27, with 14 nucleotides matching TRBD2. Germline values: CDR1 MNHEY, CDR2 SMNVEV (reference sequence). Trimming cost V 4 bases and J 3 bases; bases outside gene matches: 3. This CDR3 is built from 16 residues. CDR3 sequence (DNA): TGTGCCAGCAGTTGGGGGACTAGCGGGAGAACAGATACGCAGTATTTT. Its translation: CASSWGTSGRTDTQYF.

The gene calls are TRBV27 and TRBJ2-7; D gene uncertain. The germline gives CDR1 MNHEY, CDR2 SMNVEV (reference sequence). This CDR3 has 12 residues. V lost 10 bases, J lost 3 bases, and 13 bases lay in between. The CDR3 bases are TGTGCCATCCGGTTGTTGGTCTACGAGCAGTACTTC. The encoded protein is CAIRLLVYEQYF.

This clone was observed a handful of times. The CDR3 nucleotides read TGTGCCTGGAGTCACACGGTCACTGAAGCTTTCTTT. This encodes CAWSHTVTEAFF. The chain has TRBV30 and TRBJ1-1; D is ambiguous. Trimming took 2 bases from V and 4 from J, leaving 8 bases between them. Germline assignment: CDR1 GTSNPN and CDR2 SVGIG (reference sequence). The CDR3 length is 12 residues.

This rearrangement joins TRBV4-3 to TRBJ2-2, with 7 nucleotides matching TRBD2. The CDR3 is made up of 16 amino acids. CDR1 LGHNA and CDR2 YSLEER come from the germline V gene. With V trimmed by 0 bases and J by 6 bases, 7 bases remained unmatched. The CDR3 DNA reads as TGCGCCAGCAGCCAAGATTTAGGACTAGTTCCCGGGGAGCTGTTTTTT. Amino acid sequence: CASSQDLGLVPGELFF.

With regard to this clone: Other DNA sequences in this sample translate to the same CDR3. This chain connects TRBV6-1 to TRBJ2-7, with D maybe TRBD1 (5 bases). There are 13 residues in the CDR3. The germline V gene has CDR1 MNHNS and CDR2 SASEGT. Deletions cut 2 bases from V and 0 bases from J, with 5 bases between. CDR3 protein: CASSEQGSYEQYF. CDR3 bases: TGTGCCAGCAGTGAACAGGGCTCCTACGAGCAGTACTTC.

The CDR3 DNA reads as TGTGCCACCAAAGGCGGCTTGAACACTGAAGCTTTCTTT. Translating it yields CATKGGLNTEAFF. The rearrangement links TRBV9 to TRBJ1-1; D remains unclear. CDR3 length: 13 residues. Trimming pared 9 bases from V and 0 bases from J, leaving 12 bases between. Germline CDR1 is SGDLS and CDR2 is YYNGEE.

The rearrangement uses TRBV10-2 and TRBJ2-3; D is uncertain. The CDR3 has 15 residues. Germline assignment: CDR1 WSHSY and CDR2 SAAADI. Trimming took off 3 bases at V and 1 base at J, with 11 bases between the two ends. The CDR3 sequence: CASSDRDRGTDTQYF. In DNA, the CDR3 is TGCGCCAGCAGTGATAGAGACCGCGGCACAGATACGCAGTATTTT.

A single count supports this clone. The V call is TRBV7-9, the J call TRBJ2-1; D may match TRBD1 or TRBD2 (5 bases each). V was trimmed by 8 bases and J by 6 bases, leaving 17 bases between them. The CDR3 covers 14 residues. Germline CDR1 and CDR2: SEHNR and FQNEAQ (reference sequence). CDR3 loop: CASGSWDAFNEQFF. The CDR3 nucleotides are TGTGCCAGCGGATCATGGGACGCCTTCAATGAGCAGTTCTTC.

The chain carries TRBV6-5 and TRBJ2-7; D possibly corresponds to TRBD2 (6 bases). Trimming cost V 4 bases and J 2 bases, with 12 bases left between them. The CDR3 sequence is 14 residues long. Germline values: CDR1 MNHEY, CDR2 SVGAGI. As DNA, the CDR3 is TGTGCCAGCAGTTGGGGGGTAGCCGCCTACGAGCAGTACTTC. Translation: CASSWGVAAYEQYF.

This rearrangement joins TRBV28 to TRBJ1-6; maybe TRBD1 (5 bases). Germline values: CDR1 MDHEN, CDR2 SYDVKM. This CDR3 spans 15 amino acids. Deletions cut 6 bases from V and 0 bases from J, with 9 bases between. Here the CDR3 DNA reads TGTGCCAGCAGCACCGACAGCTCCTATAATTCACCCCTCCACTTT. This gives the protein CASSTDSSYNSPLHF.

The chain combines TRBV19 with TRBJ1-4; D remains unclear. The CDR3 length is 15 residues. The V and J ends lost 4 bases and 3 bases respectively, with 12 bases between them. The germline V gene has CDR1 LNHDA and CDR2 SQIVND (reference sequence). CDR3 loop: CASSTEVLANEKLFF. Written as DNA, the CDR3 is TGTGCCAGTAGTACTGAGGTCTTGGCTAATGAAAAACTGTTTTTT.

The chain uses TRBV7-9 and TRBJ1-1; D is unresolved. The CDR3 covers 16 residues. Trimming shortened V by 6 bases and J by 0 bases, and 17 bases separated the two germline ends. Germline CDR1 is SEHNR and CDR2 is FQNEAQ (reference sequence). DNA for the CDR3: TGTGCCAGCAGTTCCGTGACCGGGCCATTGAACACTGAAGCTTTCTTT. This sequence encodes CASSSVTGPLNTEAFF. Looking up the rest from reference TRBV7-9 and TRBJ1-1 gives the full variable domain: DTGVSQNPRHKITKRGQNVTFRCDPISEHNRLYWYRQTLGQGPEFLTYFQNEAQLEKSRLLSDRFSAERPKGSFSTLEIQRTEQGDSAMYLCASSSVTGPLNTEAFFGQGTRLTVV.

The rearrangement links TRBV9 to TRBJ2-2; 9 bases fit TRBD2. The CDR3 contains 19 residues. The germline gives CDR1 SGDLS, CDR2 YYNGEE. J lost 4 bases, V lost 10 bases, and 23 bases had no gene match. CDR3 residues: CAVPYGPSGRPRVTGELFF. CDR3 nucleotide sequence: TGTGCCGTTCCGTACGGTCCGAGCGGGAGGCCTCGGGTCACCGGGGAGCTGTTTTTT.

To note about this clone: Different DNA sequences within this sample yield the same CDR3. The chain combines TRBV5-8 with TRBJ2-7, with TRBD2 as a possible D gene (6 bases). The V and J ends lost 1 base and 3 bases respectively, with 8 bases between them. Germline loops: CDR1 SGHTS, CDR2 YDEGEE. The CDR3 runs to 13 residues. Here the CDR3 DNA reads TGTGCCAGCAGCTTGCGGGGGATCTACGAGCAGTACTTC. It codes for CASSLRGIYEQYF.